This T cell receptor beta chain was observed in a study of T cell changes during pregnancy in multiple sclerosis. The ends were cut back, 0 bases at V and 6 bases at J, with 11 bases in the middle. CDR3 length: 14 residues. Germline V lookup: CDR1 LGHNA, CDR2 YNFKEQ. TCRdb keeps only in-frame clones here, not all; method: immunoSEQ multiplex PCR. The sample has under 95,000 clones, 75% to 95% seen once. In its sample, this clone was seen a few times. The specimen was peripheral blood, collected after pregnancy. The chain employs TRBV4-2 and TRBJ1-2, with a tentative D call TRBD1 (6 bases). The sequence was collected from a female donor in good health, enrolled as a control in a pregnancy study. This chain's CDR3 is CASSQDRGANGYTF. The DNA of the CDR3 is TGTGCCAGCAGCCAAGATCGGGGGGCGAATGGCTACACCTTC.